One and the same sample provided the 6 T cell receptor beta chains below, sequenced in a study of identical twins. Each CDR3 protein gets one entry after TCRdb re-called the 5' RACE reads with MiXCR. The table includes approximately 500,000 distinct CDR3 sequences, approximately 24% detected once. The same sample was also studied in work on T cells expressing NK-cell markers.

The material sequenced was CD4+ T cells sorted from blood. The receptors originated from a woman under 30 in good health.

J is TRBJ2-5 and V is TRBV7-6; D gene ambiguous. Germline CDR1 SGHVS, CDR2 FNYEAQ. The CDR3 spans 15 residues. Trimming took off 0 bases at V and 5 bases at J, with 13 bases between the two ends. The CDR3 reads CASSLALLGRETQYF. The CDR3 coding sequence is TGTGCCAGCAGCTTAGCGCTTTTAGGACGGGAGACCCAGTACTTC.

V usage is TRBV12-3 or TRBV12-4 and J usage is TRBJ2-7; the D gene is possibly TRBD1 (6 bases). CDR3 length equals 13 residues. V gave up 9 bases and J gave up 4 bases, with 16 bases separating them. For the CDR3, the DNA is TGTGCCAGTTCCAGGGACACCACATACGAGCAGTACTTC. Translation gives CASSRDTTYEQYF.

This clonotype was observed a few times. CDR3 region: CSASEGETNEKLFF. CDR3 DNA sequence: TGCAGTGCTTCCGAAGGAGAGACTAATGAAAAACTGTTTTTT. The chain joins TRBV20-1 to TRBJ1-4; D ambiguous. Trimming left V 5 bases short and J 2 bases short, with 12 bases between. The CDR3 is 14 residues long. Germline values: CDR1 DFQATT, CDR2 SNEGSKA (reference sequence).

The chain couples TRBV18 to TRBJ1-1, with D possibly being TRBD1 (6 bases). The CDR3 spans 15 residues. V was cut by 3 bases and J by 7 bases, with 18 bases left in between. CDR1 and CDR2 (germline): KGHSH, LQKENI. The CDR3 DNA reads TGTGCCAGCTCACCCCCGACAGGAGGGGTCTATGAAGCTTTCTTT. This codes for CASSPPTGGVYEAFF.

The CDR3 loop reads CSARDQSGSYEQYF. CDR3 DNA sequence: TGCAGTGCTAGAGATCAGAGCGGCTCCTACGAGCAGTACTTC. The V gene is TRBV20-1, the J gene TRBJ2-7, with a possible D match to TRBD2 (5 bases). V was cut by 0 bases and J by 0 bases, with 9 bases left in between. Germline values: CDR1 DFQATT, CDR2 SNEGSKA (reference sequence). This CDR3 is built from 14 residues.

The gene calls are TRBV12-3 or TRBV12-4 and TRBJ1-1; D gene uncertain. This CDR3 spans 10 amino acids. V shed 8 bases and J shed 11 bases, with 12 bases lying between them. For the CDR3, the DNA is TGTGCCAGCGGCCGACGCGAGGCTTTCTTT. Translating it yields CASGRREAFF.